This TCR beta chain emerged from a study of shared T cell receptors in the human thymus. Method: immunoSEQ multiplex PCR; TCRdb's copy keeps in-frame clones and lacks some. The sample records around 340,000 clones, 85% to 95% being singletons. The CDR3 is 11 amino acids. V lost 0 bases and J lost 8, with 3 bases in between. The germline V gene has CDR1 SGDLS and CDR2 YYNGEE. The clonotype comes from a human donor. The rearrangement uses TRBV9 and TRBJ2-1, with D unresolved. Sequences were obtained from thymocytes. Here the CDR3 reads CASSVVDEQFF. The CDR3 DNA reads as TGTGCCAGCAGCGTAGTCGATGAGCAGTTCTTC.